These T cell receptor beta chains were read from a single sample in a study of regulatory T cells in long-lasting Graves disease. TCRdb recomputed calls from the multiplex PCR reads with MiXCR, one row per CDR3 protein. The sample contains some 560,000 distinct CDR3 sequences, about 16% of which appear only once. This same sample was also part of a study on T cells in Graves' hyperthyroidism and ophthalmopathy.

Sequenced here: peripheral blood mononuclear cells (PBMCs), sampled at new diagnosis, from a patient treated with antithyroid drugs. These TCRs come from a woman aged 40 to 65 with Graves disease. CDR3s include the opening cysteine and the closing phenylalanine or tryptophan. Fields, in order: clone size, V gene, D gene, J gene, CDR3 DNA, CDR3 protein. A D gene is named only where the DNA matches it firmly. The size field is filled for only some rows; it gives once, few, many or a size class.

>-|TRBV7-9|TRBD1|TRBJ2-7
TGTGCCAGCAGTTCGACAGGGAAGATCTACTACGAGCAGTACTTC
CASSSTGKIYYEQYF
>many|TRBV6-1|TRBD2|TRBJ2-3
TGTGCCAGCTCCAGACTAGTTGGGGGGGAGGCTAGCACAGATACGCAGTATTTT
CASSRLVGGEASTDTQYF
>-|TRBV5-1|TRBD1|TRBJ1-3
TGCGCCAGCAGCCACCCCGGGACAGACTCTGGAAACACCATATATTTT
CASSHPGTDSGNTIYF
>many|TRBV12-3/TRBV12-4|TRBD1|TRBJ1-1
TGTGCCAGCAGTTCTAGATTGGCCCCCCGACAGGGGAGGTTCTTATGGGGAACTGAAGCTTTCTTT
CASSSRLAPRQGRFLWGTEAFF
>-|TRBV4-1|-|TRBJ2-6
TGCGCCAGCAGCCAAGATGAGCCCCGCCGAAATTCTGGGGCCAACGTCCTGACTTTC
CASSQDEPRRNSGANVLTF
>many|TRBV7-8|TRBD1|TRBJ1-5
TGTGCCAGCAGCTTATTAGGAACAGGGGGGGCCAATCAGCCCCAGCATTTT
CASSLLGTGGANQPQHF
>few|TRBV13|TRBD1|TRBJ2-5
TGTGCCAGCAGCCAAACGACAGGGGGCATTCGGGAGACCCAGTACTTC
CASSQTTGGIRETQYF
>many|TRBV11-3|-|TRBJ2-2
TGTGCCAGCAACGATGTTAGCACCGGGGAGCTGTTTTTT
CASNDVSTGELFF
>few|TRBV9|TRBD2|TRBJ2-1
TGTGCCAGCAGCGTAATGGGAGGGGATGAGCAGTTCTTC
CASSVMGGDEQFF
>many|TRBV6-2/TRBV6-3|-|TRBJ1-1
TGTGCCAGCAGCCCGACGCGCACTGAAGCTTTCTTT
CASSPTRTEAFF
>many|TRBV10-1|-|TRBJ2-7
TGCGCCAGCGGCCCCGGCCCCGTTCACGAGCAGTACTTC
CASGPGPVHEQYF
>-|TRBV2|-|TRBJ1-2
TGTGCCAGCAGTGAGGCGGTGCAGACGGGGGGCTACACCTTC
CASSEAVQTGGYTF
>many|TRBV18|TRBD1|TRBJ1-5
TGTGCCAGCAAACAGGGGGACTACAATCAGCCCCAGCATTTT
CASKQGDYNQPQHF
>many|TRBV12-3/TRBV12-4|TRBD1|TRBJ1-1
TGTGCCAGCAGTCCGACAGGGGAAGGGACTTTCTTT
CASSPTGEGTFF
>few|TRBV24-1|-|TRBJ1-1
TGTGCCACCAGTGGCCTGCGTGACAGTCGGGAAGAGGGGACTGAAGCTTTCTTT
CATSGLRDSREEGTEAFF
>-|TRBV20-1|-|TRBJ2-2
TGCAGTGCTAGAGATGATCCAGGGAACACCGGGGAGCTGTTTTTT
CSARDDPGNTGELFF